The 23 T cell receptor beta chains in this list originate from one sample, sequenced in a study of beta chain features in type 1 diabetes (dated by TCRdb to the late 2010s). The library was made by the immunoSEQ multiplex PCR assay. All of the isolated RNA was reverse transcribed with the High Capacity cDNA Reverse Transcription Kit, so expressed TCRB transcripts were sequenced. The immuneACCESS repertoire file appears here via TCRdb, limited to in-frame rearrangements. These files lack a portion of the clones; in checked studies, under half of the deficit traces to unresolved V genes, and the cause of the others is not known. The sample profile shows around 250,000 clones; roughly two thirds of them were found once. The ten top clones hold 0.053% of the sample. Sequenced material: naive CD4+ T cells from blood. In light of the paper, this sample's cell subset or site label describes: true naive CD4+ T cells. Source of these receptors: a man aged 25 to 40 in good health.

This clone was detected a few times. This chain connects TRBV10-3 to TRBJ2-3, with a possible D match to TRBD2 (6 bases). V was pared by 7 bases and J by 6 bases, with 17 bases between. Germline V lookup: CDR1 ENHRY, CDR2 SYGVKD. The CDR3 totals 14 residues. CDR3 in DNA: TGTGCCATCACCCAGGGACTGGCGAGGGATACGCAGTATTTT. Protein sequence: CAITQGLARDTQYF.

This clone was found once. The chain is built from TRBV20-1 and TRBJ2-1; D is ambiguous. V was shortened by 2 bases and J by 9 bases, with 8 bases between the two germline ends. The CDR3 sequence is 11 residues long. Germline V gene data show CDR1 as DFQATT and CDR2 as SNEGSKA (reference sequence). The CDR3 spells CSARMTVEQFF. In DNA, the CDR3 is TGCAGTGCTAGAATGACGGTTGAGCAGTTCTTC.

This clone appeared once. This chain connects TRBV29-1 to TRBJ2-7; TRBD1 is a possible D gene (6 bases). CDR1 and CDR2 (germline): SQVTM, ANQGSEA. This CDR3 has 18 residues. Trimming shortened V by 1 base and J by 0 bases, and 22 bases separated the two germline ends. CDR3 DNA: TGCAGCGTTGAAGGTGGAGGACAGAGGACCCTCGGCTCCTACGAGCAGTACTTC. It encodes CSVEGGGQRTLGSYEQYF.

The chain links TRBV25-1 to TRBJ2-3; D possibly corresponds to TRBD1 (5 bases). The germline gives CDR1 MGHDK, CDR2 SYGVNS. The V end lost 1 base, the J end lost 3 bases, and 8 bases lay between the germline ends. The length of the CDR3 is 14 residues. The CDR3 is CASSEWKGTDTQYF. As DNA, the CDR3 is TGTGCCAGCAGTGAATGGAAGGGGACAGATACGCAGTATTTT.

Concerning this clone: The same CDR3 arises from other DNA sequences in this sample as well. V usage is TRBV20-1 and J usage is TRBJ2-7, with D possibly being TRBD1 (5 bases). The germline CDR1 and CDR2 sequences are DFQATT and SNEGSKA (reference sequence). The V end was cut by 3 bases, the J end by 4 bases, with 7 bases between. The CDR3 loop spans 11 amino acids. CDR3 region: CSASSGYEQYF. In nucleotides, the CDR3 is TGCAGTGCTAGTTCAGGGTACGAGCAGTACTTC.

This rearrangement joins TRBV28 to TRBJ2-7; 8 bases line up with TRBD1. V lost 1 base and J lost 12; bases outside the gene matches: 11. The CDR3 totals 14 residues. The V gene's germline CDR1 is MDHEN and CDR2 SYDVKM. Here the CDR3 reads CASSLYQDRAGLYF. The CDR3 DNA sequence: TGTGCCAGCAGTTTATACCAGGACAGGGCTGGGTTGTACTTC.

This clone was observed a few times. V gene TRBV30 combines with J gene TRBJ2-1; D unresolved. Between the trimmed V and J ends, which lost 0 bases and 9 bases, there was a span of 15 bases. The length of the CDR3 is 14 residues. Germline V gives CDR1 GTSNPN, CDR2 SVGIG (reference sequence). The CDR3 DNA reads TGTGCCTGGAGTGTCGAAGGAAGGGTAGCTGAGCAGTTCTTC. Amino acid sequence: CAWSVEGRVAEQFF.

Turning to this clone: A read error may produce the germline difference seen at one junction end. This chain's CDR3 is CASSGGLNQPQHF. The CDR3 nucleotides read TGTGCCTCGAGTGGGGGTCTCAATCAGCCCCAGCATTTT. The chain uses TRBV30 and TRBJ1-5, with a possible D match to TRBD1 (5 bases). From germline, CDR1 is GTSNPN and CDR2 SVGIG (reference sequence). CDR3 length: 13 amino acids.

The J gene is TRBJ2-7, the V gene TRBV6-6; 11 bases align to TRBD2. Trimming took 4 bases from V and 3 from J; bases not matched to a gene: 5. There are 15 residues in the CDR3. Germline assignment: CDR1 MNHNY and CDR2 SVGAGI (reference sequence). CDR3 DNA sequence: TGTGCCAGCAGTTCCAAGGGACTAGCGGACTACGAGCAGTACTTC. Translated: CASSSKGLADYEQYF.

The chain joins TRBV15 to TRBJ2-5; TRBD2 agrees at 7 bases. Losses at the gene ends were 5 bases for V and 3 bases for J; bases not matched to a gene: 12. Germline V gene data show CDR1 as LNHNV and CDR2 as YYDKDF (reference sequence). The CDR3 is 16 amino acids. The CDR3 DNA follows: TGTGCCACCAGCCTAGGGGAGGGGTATAGGGAAGAGACCCAGTACTTC. The encoded protein is CATSLGEGYREETQYF. Variable domain in full (rest from reference TRBV15 and TRBJ2-5): DAMVIQNPRYQVTQFGKPVTLSCSQTLNHNVMYWYQQKSSQAPKLLFHYYDKDFNNEADTPDNFQSRRPNTSFCFLDIRSPGLGDTAMYLCATSLGEGYREETQYFGPGTRLLVL.

CDR3 amino acids: CASSWTGGSTDTQYF. The DNA for the CDR3 is TGTGCCAGCAGCTGGACAGGGGGAAGCACAGATACGCAGTATTTT. The chain employs TRBV7-2 and TRBJ2-3, with TRBD1 identical over 10 bases. The CDR3 contains 15 residues. With V trimmed by 4 bases and J by 0 bases, 1 base remained unmatched. CDR1 and CDR2 from the germline V gene are SGHTA and FQGNSA.

V usage is TRBV28 and J usage is TRBJ2-3; weak D call: TRBD1 (6 bases). Trimming removed 7 bases from V and 6 bases from J, with 17 bases in between. This CDR3 comprises 14 residues. The germline V gene has CDR1 MDHEN and CDR2 SYDVKM. CDR3 bases: TGTGCCAGCAACCCCAACAGGGTGCCGGATACGCAGTATTTT. It yields the protein CASNPNRVPDTQYF.

This sequence joins TRBV18 and TRBJ2-5; 8 positions agree with TRBD1. Per germline, CDR1 KGHSH and CDR2 LQKENI. This CDR3 has 14 amino acids. V was clipped by 3 bases and J by 5 bases; unmatched bases: 5. CDR3 coding DNA: TGTGCCAGCTCACCTCTGGACAGGGTCGAGACCCAGTACTTC. This gives the protein CASSPLDRVETQYF.

This clone was detected a few times. Other DNA sequences in this sample translate to the same CDR3. The chain links TRBV29-1 to TRBJ2-2, with D perhaps TRBD1 (5 bases). The germline V and J ends were trimmed by 3 bases and 0 bases, with 5 bases remaining between them. This CDR3 comprises 13 residues. Germline assignment: CDR1 SQVTM and CDR2 ANQGSEA. The CDR3, as DNA: TGCAGCGTTGACAGGGCGAACACCGGGGAGCTGTTTTTT. Translation gives CSVDRANTGELFF.

In the case of this clone: The sample contains more than one DNA sequence encoding this CDR3. The rearrangement joins TRBV7-2 to TRBJ2-5; either TRBD1 or TRBD2 may fit D (5 bases each). From germline, CDR1 is SGHTA and CDR2 FQGNSA. CDR3 length equals 14 residues. With 4 bases removed from V and 5 bases from J, the gap between germline ends came to 14 bases. This CDR3 reads CASSSRTGAETQYF. CDR3 bases: TGTGCCAGCAGCTCGCGGACTGGGGCGGAGACCCAGTACTTC.

The chain is built from TRBV7-9 and TRBJ1-1; D is unclear. Trimming removed 5 bases at V and 1 base at J, with 8 bases between. CDR3 length: 13 residues. Germline CDR1 and CDR2: SEHNR and FQNEAQ (reference sequence). CDR3 coding DNA: TGTGCCAGCAGCCTTAGAGGGAACACTGAAGCTTTCTTT. Translating it yields CASSLRGNTEAFF.

The CDR3 nucleotides read TGTGCCTGGAGTGTAGGATATGAGGGGACCCAGTACTTC. Translating it yields CAWSVGYEGTQYF. The V gene is TRBV30, the J gene TRBJ2-5; TRBD2 is a possible D gene (5 bases). This CDR3 is 13 amino acids long. CDR1 and CDR2 from the germline V gene are GTSNPN and SVGIG (reference sequence). Deletions cut 0 bases from V and 7 bases from J, with 12 bases between. Supplemented by reference TRBV30 and TRBJ2-5, the full variable domain reads SQTIHQWPATLVQPVGSPLSLECTVEGTSNPNLYWYRQAAGRGLQLLFYSVGIGQISSEVPQNLSASRPQDRQFILSSKKLLLSDSGFYLCAWSVGYEGTQYFGPGTRLLVL.

This clone was counted only a few times. J is TRBJ2-1 and V is TRBV29-1, with D possibly matching TRBD1 (5 bases). The CDR3 has 15 amino acids. Germline CDR1 and CDR2: SQVTM and ANQGSEA. Deletions cut 6 bases from V and 4 bases from J, with 19 bases between. The CDR3 sequence is CSVREGDSRYNEQFF. CDR3 DNA sequence: TGCAGCGTCCGTGAAGGGGATTCCCGTTACAATGAGCAGTTCTTC.

The CDR3 nucleotides read TGTGCCAGCAGCTTAGACGGCGACTCGAGAGAGCAGTACTTC. It specifies CASSLDGDSREQYF. The chain links TRBV11-2 to TRBJ2-7, with D hard to call. The CDR3 is 14 amino acids. Trimming took 0 bases from V and 7 from J, leaving 13 bases between them. Germline CDR1 is SGHAT and CDR2 is FQNNGV.

The chain carries TRBV28 and TRBJ2-4, with 7 bases fitting TRBD1. From germline, CDR1 is MDHEN and CDR2 SYDVKM. The CDR3 length is 20 residues. The junction had 19 bases not matched to a gene; V was cut back by 5 bases and J by 0 bases. CDR3 loop: CASSLRPRFRGNLAKNIQYF. CDR3 coding DNA: TGTGCCAGCAGTCTCAGGCCCCGATTCAGGGGGAACCTAGCCAAAAACATTCAGTACTTC.

This clone is a singleton in its sample. The J gene is TRBJ2-1, the V gene TRBV29-1, with D perhaps matching TRBD2 (6 bases). With 3 bases removed from V and 0 bases from J, the gap between germline ends came to 12 bases. In germline, CDR1 is SQVTM, CDR2 ANQGSEA. CDR3 length: 15 amino acids. CDR3 in amino acids: CSVERRGSSYNEQFF. The CDR3 DNA reads as TGCAGCGTTGAGCGGCGGGGCAGCTCCTACAATGAGCAGTTCTTC.

The V call is TRBV18, the J call TRBJ1-3, with D tentatively TRBD1 (5 bases). The germline CDR1 and CDR2 sequences are KGHSH and LQKENI. CDR3 length: 16 residues. V was cut by 1 base and J by 0 bases, with 10 bases left in between. The DNA of the CDR3 is TGTGCCAGCTCACCACAGGGGACGAGCTCTGGAAACACCATATATTTT. Protein product: CASSPQGTSSGNTIYF.

This clone was picked up a small number of times. The sample holds other DNA sequences that translate to the same CDR3. V and J are TRBV30 and TRBJ1-1; 7 nucleotides match TRBD1. With V trimmed by 3 bases and J by 1 base, 2 bases remained unmatched. In germline, CDR1 is GTSNPN, CDR2 SVGIG (reference sequence). The CDR3 totals 13 residues. The CDR3 reads CAWRRQGNTEAFF. DNA of the CDR3: TGTGCCTGGAGGAGACAGGGGAACACTGAAGCTTTCTTT.